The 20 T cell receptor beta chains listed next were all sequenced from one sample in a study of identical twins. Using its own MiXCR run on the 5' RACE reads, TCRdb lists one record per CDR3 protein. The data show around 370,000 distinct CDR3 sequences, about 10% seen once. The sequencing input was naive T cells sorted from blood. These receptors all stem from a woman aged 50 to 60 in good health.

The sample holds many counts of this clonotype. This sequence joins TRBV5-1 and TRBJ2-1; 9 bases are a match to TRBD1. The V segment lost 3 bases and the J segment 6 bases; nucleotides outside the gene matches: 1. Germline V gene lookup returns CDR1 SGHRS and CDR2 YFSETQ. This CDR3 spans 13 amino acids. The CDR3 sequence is CASSSGQGNEQFF. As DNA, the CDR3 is TGCGCCAGCAGCTCGGGACAGGGCAATGAGCAGTTCTTC.

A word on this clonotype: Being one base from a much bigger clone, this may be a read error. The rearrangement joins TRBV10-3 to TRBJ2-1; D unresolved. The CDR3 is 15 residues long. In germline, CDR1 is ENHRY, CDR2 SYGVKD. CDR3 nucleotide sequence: TGTGCCATCAGGCAGGTCACAAGCTCCTACCATGAGCAGTTCTTC. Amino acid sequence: CAIRQVTSSYHEQFF.

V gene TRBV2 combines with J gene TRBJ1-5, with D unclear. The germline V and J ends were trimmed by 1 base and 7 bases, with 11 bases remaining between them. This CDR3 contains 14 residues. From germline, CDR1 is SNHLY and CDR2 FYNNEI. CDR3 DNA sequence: TGTGCCAGCAGTGAAGAGGGAGTGGTCCAGCCCCAGCATTTT. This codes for CASSEEGVVQPQHF.

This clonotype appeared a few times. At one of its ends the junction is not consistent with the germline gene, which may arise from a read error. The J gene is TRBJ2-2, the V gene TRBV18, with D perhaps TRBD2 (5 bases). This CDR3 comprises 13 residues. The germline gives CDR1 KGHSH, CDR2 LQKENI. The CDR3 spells CASSPRGAGELFF. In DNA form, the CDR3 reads TGTGCCAGCTCCCCACGGGGAGCCGGGGAGCTGTTTTTT.

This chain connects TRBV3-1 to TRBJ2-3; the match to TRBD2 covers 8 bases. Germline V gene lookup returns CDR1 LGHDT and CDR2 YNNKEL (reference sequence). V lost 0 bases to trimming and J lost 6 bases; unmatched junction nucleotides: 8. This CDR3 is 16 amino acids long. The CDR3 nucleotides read TGTGCCAGCAGCCAAGAAGCGGGAGCCCGTGTCGATACGCAGTATTTT. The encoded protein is CASSQEAGARVDTQYF.

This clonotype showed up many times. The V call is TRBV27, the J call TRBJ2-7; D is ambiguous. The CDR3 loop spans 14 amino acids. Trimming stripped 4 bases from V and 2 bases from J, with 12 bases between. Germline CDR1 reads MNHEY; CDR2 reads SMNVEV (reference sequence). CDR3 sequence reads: CASSWGNSPYEQYF. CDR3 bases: TGTGCCAGCAGTTGGGGTAATAGCCCCTACGAGCAGTACTTC.

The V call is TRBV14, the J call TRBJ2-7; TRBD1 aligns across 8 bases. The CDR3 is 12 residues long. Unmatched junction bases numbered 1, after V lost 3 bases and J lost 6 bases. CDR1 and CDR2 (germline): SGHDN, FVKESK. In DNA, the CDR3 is TGTGCCAGCAGCCAGACAGGGGCCGAGCAGTACTTC. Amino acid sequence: CASSQTGAEQYF. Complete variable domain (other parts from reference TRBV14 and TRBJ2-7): EAGVTQFPSHSVIEKGQTVTLRCDPISGHDNLYWYRRVMGKEIKFLLHFVKESKQDESGMPNNRFLAERTGGTYSTLKVQPAELEDSGVYFCASSQTGAEQYFGPGTRLTVT.

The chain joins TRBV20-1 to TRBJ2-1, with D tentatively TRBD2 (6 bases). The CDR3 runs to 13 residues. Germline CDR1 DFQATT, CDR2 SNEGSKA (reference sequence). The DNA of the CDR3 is TGCAGCGCGTCGGGGGACTCCTACAATGAGCAGTTCTTC. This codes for CSASGDSYNEQFF.

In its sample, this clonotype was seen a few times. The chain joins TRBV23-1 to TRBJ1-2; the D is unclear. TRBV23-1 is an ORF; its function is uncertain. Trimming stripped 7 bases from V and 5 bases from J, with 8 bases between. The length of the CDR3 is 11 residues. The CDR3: CASITVYGYTF. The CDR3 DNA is TGCGCCAGCATCACTGTTTATGGCTACACCTTC.

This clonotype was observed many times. The CDR3 DNA is TGCGCCAGCAGCCAAGGGACTAGTACGGGGTACAATGAGCAGTTCTTC. Amino acids: CASSQGTSTGYNEQFF. This sequence joins TRBV4-1 and TRBJ2-1; 7 bases agree with TRBD2. Trimming took 1 base from V and 4 from J; bases not matched to a gene: 7. CDR3 length: 16 amino acids. From germline, CDR1 is MGHRA and CDR2 YSYEKL.

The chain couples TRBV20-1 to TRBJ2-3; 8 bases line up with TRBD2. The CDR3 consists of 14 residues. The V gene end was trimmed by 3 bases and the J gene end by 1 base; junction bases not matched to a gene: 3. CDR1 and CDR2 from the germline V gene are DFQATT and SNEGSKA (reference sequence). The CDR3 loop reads CSASRAGGTDTQYF. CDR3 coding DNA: TGCAGTGCTAGCCGAGCGGGAGGCACAGATACGCAGTATTTT.

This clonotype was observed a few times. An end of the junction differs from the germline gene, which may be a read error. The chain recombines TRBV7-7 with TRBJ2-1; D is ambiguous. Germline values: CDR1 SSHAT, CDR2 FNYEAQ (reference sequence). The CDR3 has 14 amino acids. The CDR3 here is CASSPGRGSNEQFF. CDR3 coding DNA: TGTGCTAGCAGCCCTGGCCGTGGTAGCAATGAGCAGTTCTTC.

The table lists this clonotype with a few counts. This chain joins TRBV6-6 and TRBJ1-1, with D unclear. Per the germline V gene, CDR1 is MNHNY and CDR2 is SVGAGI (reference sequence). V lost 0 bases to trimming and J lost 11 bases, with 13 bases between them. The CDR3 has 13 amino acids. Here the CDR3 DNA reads TGTGCCAGCAGTTACTCGGGAAGTGGTTCGGCTTTCTTT. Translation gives CASSYSGSGSAFF.

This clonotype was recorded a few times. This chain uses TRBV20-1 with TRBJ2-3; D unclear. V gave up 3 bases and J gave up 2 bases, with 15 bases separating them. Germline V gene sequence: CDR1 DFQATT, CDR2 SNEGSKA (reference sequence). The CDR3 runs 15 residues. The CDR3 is CSASGHPAATDTQYF. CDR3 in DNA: TGCAGTGCTAGCGGTCACCCGGCAGCCACAGATACGCAGTATTTT.

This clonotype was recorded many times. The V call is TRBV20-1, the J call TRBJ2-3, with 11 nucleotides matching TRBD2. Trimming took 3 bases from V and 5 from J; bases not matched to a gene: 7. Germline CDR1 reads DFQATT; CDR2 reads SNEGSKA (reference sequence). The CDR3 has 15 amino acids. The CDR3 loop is CSASRLAGGGDTQYF. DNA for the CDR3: TGCAGTGCTAGTCGCCTAGCGGGAGGCGGAGATACGCAGTATTTT.

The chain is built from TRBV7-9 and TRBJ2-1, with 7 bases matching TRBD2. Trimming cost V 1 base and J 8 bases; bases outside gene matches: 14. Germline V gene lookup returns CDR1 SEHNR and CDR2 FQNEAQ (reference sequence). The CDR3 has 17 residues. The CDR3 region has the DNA TGTGCCAGCAGCTTAGGCCGCCTCTGGGAGGGCCTTGATGAGCAGTTCTTC. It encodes CASSLGRLWEGLDEQFF.

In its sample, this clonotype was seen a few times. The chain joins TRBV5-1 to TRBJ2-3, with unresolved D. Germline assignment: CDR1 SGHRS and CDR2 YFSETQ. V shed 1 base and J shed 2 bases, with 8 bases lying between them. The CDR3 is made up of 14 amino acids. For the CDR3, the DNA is TGCGCCAGCAGCTTGTTGCCGTCCACAGATACGCAGTATTTT. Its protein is CASSLLPSTDTQYF.

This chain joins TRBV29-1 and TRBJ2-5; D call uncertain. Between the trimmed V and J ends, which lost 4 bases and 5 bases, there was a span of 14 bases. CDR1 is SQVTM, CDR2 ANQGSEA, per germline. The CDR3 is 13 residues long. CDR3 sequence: CSVVGLVGETQYF. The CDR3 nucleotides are TGCAGCGTTGTGGGTCTAGTGGGGGAGACCCAGTACTTC. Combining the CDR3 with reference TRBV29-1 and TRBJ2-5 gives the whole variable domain SAVISQKPSRDICQRGTSLTIQCQVDSQVTMMFWYRQQPGQSLTLIATANQGSEATYESGFVIDKFPISRPNLTFSTLTVSNMSPEDSSIYLCSVVGLVGETQYFGPGTRLLVL.

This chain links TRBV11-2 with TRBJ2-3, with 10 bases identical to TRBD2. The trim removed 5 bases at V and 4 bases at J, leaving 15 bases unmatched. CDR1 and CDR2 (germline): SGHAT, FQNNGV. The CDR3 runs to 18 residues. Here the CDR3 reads CASSPPRLAGSRADTQYF. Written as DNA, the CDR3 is TGTGCCAGCAGCCCCCCCAGACTAGCGGGCTCGAGGGCAGATACGCAGTATTTT.

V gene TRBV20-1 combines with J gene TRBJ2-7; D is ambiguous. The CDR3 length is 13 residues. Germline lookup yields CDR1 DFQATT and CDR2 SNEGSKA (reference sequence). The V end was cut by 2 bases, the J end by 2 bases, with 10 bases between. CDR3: CSARSVAAYEQYF. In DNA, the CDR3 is TGCAGTGCTAGATCGGTAGCCGCCTACGAGCAGTACTTC.